This TCR beta chain was sequenced for a study of blood T cells in healthy people across ages. This clonotype was recorded at least ten times. Germline CDR1 is MDHEN and CDR2 is SYDVKM. With 3 bases removed from V and 2 bases from J, the gap between germline ends came to 4 bases. This CDR3 comprises 12 residues. Combining a sample-barcoded 5' primer with a J-beta primer mix, a second PCR ran for about 6 to 12 cycles. TCRdb recomputed calls from the 5' RACE reads with MiXCR, one row per CDR3 protein. The sample lists 1,800,000 or so distinct CDR3 sequences; about 39% were seen once. All donors came from Russia, were Caucasian and healthy, and spanned ages roughly 6 to 95.

The TCR sequence derives from a human donor in good health. Specimen: blood. J is TRBJ1-2 and V is TRBV28, with D unresolved. The CDR3 DNA reads TGTGCCAGCAGTTTTTTGAACTATGGCTACACCTTC. Encoded protein: CASSFLNYGYTF.